This passage covers 6 T cell receptor beta chains from one sample sequenced in a study of early T cells in non-severe SARS-CoV-2 infection. From the 5' RACE reads, TCRdb called clonotypes with MiXCR, one entry per CDR3 protein. The data hold about 56,000 distinct CDR3 sequences, with approximately 10% observed a single time. The sequencing input was whole blood. All receptors come from an adult who was a healthcare worker with PCR-confirmed SARS-CoV-2 infection or an uninfected control (not recorded which).

Many counts were recorded for this clonotype. V usage is TRBV7-2 and J usage is TRBJ2-1; 11 bases are shared with TRBD2. Germline V gene sequence: CDR1 SGHTA, CDR2 FQGNSA. The CDR3 runs to 20 residues. Trimming at V came to 4 bases and at J to 0 bases, leaving 14 bases not matched to a gene. CDR3 sequence reads: CASSSRPGLAVLSSYNEQFF. The CDR3 DNA is TGTGCCAGCAGCTCGCGACCGGGACTAGCGGTCCTTAGCTCCTACAATGAGCAGTTCTTC.

This clonotype was seen repeatedly, ten times or more. The chain joins TRBV2 to TRBJ2-1; no clear D gene. This CDR3 has 11 amino acids. Trimming removed 11 bases at V and 7 bases at J, with 12 bases between. Germline V gives CDR1 SNHLY, CDR2 FYNNEI. The CDR3 loop reads CASTRNNEQFF. The CDR3 DNA sequence: TGTGCCTCTACGCGCAATAATGAGCAGTTCTTC.

This clonotype was counted a few times. This rearrangement joins TRBV6-2 or TRBV6-3 to TRBJ2-3; D not certain. Germline CDR1 MNHEY, CDR2 SVGEGT. The V end lost 4 bases, the J end lost 4 bases, and 3 bases lay between the germline ends. This CDR3 spans 11 amino acids. The CDR3 here is CASSSADTQYF. In DNA, the CDR3 is TGTGCCAGCAGTTCAGCAGATACGCAGTATTTT.

The chain is built from TRBV19 and TRBJ1-5; TRBD1 might be the D (6 bases). Germline CDR1 LNHDA, CDR2 SQIVND (reference sequence). V gave up 4 bases and J gave up 1 base, with 17 bases separating them. The CDR3 sequence is 17 residues long. The CDR3 bases are TGTGCCAGTAGTACCCCTTTGTCGACAGGAAGCAATCAGCCCCAGCATTTT. This translates into CASSTPLSTGSNQPQHF.

This chain connects TRBV6-6 to TRBJ2-2, with 7 bases lining up with TRBD2. CDR1 and CDR2 from the germline V gene are MNHNY and SVGAGI (reference sequence). V dropped 5 bases and J dropped 2; count of bases not matched to a gene: 5. The CDR3 covers 15 residues. Here the CDR3 DNA reads TGTGCCAGCAGTGCCCCGGGACTAAACACCGGGGAGCTGTTTTTT. Amino acid sequence: CASSAPGLNTGELFF.

This clonotype has at least ten counts. This chain uses TRBV11-2 with TRBJ2-7; no firm D call. The CDR3 is 12 residues long. Looked up from germline, CDR1 is SGHAT and CDR2 is FQNNGV. V lost 5 bases and J 4 bases, leaving 9 bases between the germline ends. Here the CDR3 DNA reads TGTGCCAGCAGCCAGCAGGCATACGAGCAGTACTTC. Translating it yields CASSQQAYEQYF.